This T cell receptor beta chain came from a study of identifying expanded T cells in peripheral blood. Study findings and constraints: Over two and four weeks, about 15 and 19 clones changed, versus approximately 1.1 between replicates.

Trimming stripped 0 bases from V and 0 bases from J, with 15 bases between. Germline V gives CDR1 GTSNPN, CDR2 SVGIG (reference sequence). This CDR3 has 17 amino acids. Clones were read by immunoSEQ multiplex PCR, and TCRdb kept only the in-frame ones, dropping some. The sample includes roughly 63,000 clones, about four fifths of them seen just once. Collection occurred without any documented infections or immune events in donors. This clone occurred once. Its antigen is unknown. V is TRBV30 and J is TRBJ1-3; maybe TRBD1 (6 bases). This TCR came from a person aged 18 to 75 in good health. Sample: blood. This CDR3 is CAWSVPGALRSGNTIYF. CDR3 nucleotides: TGTGCCTGGAGTGTACCGGGGGCGTTACGCTCTGGAAACACCATATATTTT.